A single sample gave rise to the 14 T cell receptor beta chains below, sequenced in a study of CD8+CD57+ T cells in acquired aplastic anemia. By flow cytometry, patients selected for sequencing had shown an expansion of CD8+CD57+ cells. According to the study, genomic DNA was the template for TCR beta VDJ and CDR3 profiling. TCRdb passed the reads through MiXCR, listing each CDR3 protein once. The data hold nearly 60,000 distinct CDR3 sequences, with around 50% observed a single time. The sequencing sample was made of sorted CD4+, CD8+, or CD8+CD57+ T cells (not recorded which) from PBMCs. Receptor source: a human donor with aplastic anemia.

The chain links TRBV20-1 to TRBJ2-7; D may be TRBD2 (5 bases). Germline V gives CDR1 DFQATT, CDR2 SNEGSKA (reference sequence). CDR3 length: 13 residues. V lost 6 bases and J 1 base, leaving 13 bases between the germline ends. CDR3 protein: CSAPGGASYEQYF. The CDR3 coding sequence is TGCAGTGCCCCAGGAGGAGCATCCTACGAGCAGTACTTC.

The CDR3 DNA follows: TGCAGCGTTGTAGAGGGGGGAAACACCATATATTTT. Amino acids: CSVVEGGNTIYF. V usage is TRBV29-1 and J usage is TRBJ1-3; TRBD1 might be the D (5 bases). The V and J ends lost 4 bases and 4 bases respectively, with 8 bases between them. CDR1 is SQVTM, CDR2 ANQGSEA, per germline. This CDR3 is 12 amino acids long.

This clonotype is medium-sized (0.01 to 0.1%). The chain links TRBV7-9 to TRBJ2-7; TRBD1 matches 11 bases. The CDR3 spans 15 residues. V was clipped by 5 bases and J by 5 bases; unmatched bases: 8. Germline V gives CDR1 SEHNR, CDR2 FQNEAQ (reference sequence). The CDR3, as DNA: TGTGCCAGCAGCCCCTCGAGGACAGGGGGCAACGAGCAGTACTTC. Amino acids: CASSPSRTGGNEQYF.

The rearrangement joins TRBV19 to TRBJ1-6; D is possibly TRBD1 (5 bases). The CDR3 extends over 15 amino acids. Trimming removed 3 bases at V and 9 bases at J, with 15 bases between. Germline loops: CDR1 LNHDA, CDR2 SQIVND (reference sequence). The DNA for the CDR3 is TGTGCCAGTAGTATTGGCCAGTCGGGGACTTCACCCCTCCACTTT. Its translation: CASSIGQSGTSPLHF.

The sample holds one count of this clonotype. This chain joins TRBV20-1 and TRBJ2-1; the match to TRBD2 covers 12 bases. Trimming cost V 2 bases and J 4 bases; bases outside gene matches: 9. Germline CDR1 and CDR2: DFQATT and SNEGSKA (reference sequence). This CDR3 is built from 17 residues. The CDR3 nucleotides are TGCAGTGCTAGACTCCCACAGGGGACTAGCGGGTACAATGAGCAGTTCTTC. Its translation: CSARLPQGTSGYNEQFF.

Remarks on this clonotype: The limits of the CDR3 on the DNA are not certain, so only TCRdb's listed CDR3 is given. This sequence joins TRBV10-2 and TRBJ1-2; TRBD1 is the table's D call and was not checked against the DNA. Germline V gene lookup returns CDR1 WSHSY and CDR2 SAAADI. The CDR3 spans 20 amino acids, including both terminal residues. The CDR3 region is CASSPLAGTYEQYFGPDSTF.

The CDR3 protein is CSAGHPGSTEAFF. CDR3 nucleotide sequence: TGCAGCGCAGGACACCCTGGGAGCACTGAAGCTTTCTTT. V is TRBV29-1 and J is TRBJ1-1; possibly TRBD1 for D (5 bases). V was trimmed by 7 bases and J by 4 bases, leaving 16 bases between them. Germline V gene data show CDR1 as SQVTM and CDR2 as ANQGSEA. CDR3 length: 13 residues.

Worth noting for this clonotype: A read error may be the cause here, since a much bigger clone is one base away. The genes are TRBV28 and TRBJ1-5; D remains unclear. The CDR3 runs 12 residues. CDR1 and CDR2 (germline): MDHEN, SYDVKM. In DNA form, the CDR3 reads TGTGCCAGCAGTTTATTCCGGAAGCCCCTGCATTTT. Residues: CASSLFRKPLHF.

The J gene is TRBJ2-2, the V gene TRBV29-1, with 7 bases aligning to TRBD1. Germline V gene data show CDR1 as SQVTM and CDR2 as ANQGSEA. The CDR3 is made up of 14 amino acids. Trimming took 8 bases from V and 5 from J; bases not matched to a gene: 11. CDR3 region: CSSSGTEYTGELFF. DNA of the CDR3: TGCAGCAGTTCCGGGACAGAGTATACCGGGGAGCTGTTTTTT.

At least ten counts were recorded for this clonotype. The chain links TRBV2 to TRBJ1-2, with a weak D call TRBD1 (5 bases). Looked up from germline, CDR1 is SNHLY and CDR2 is FYNNEI. The CDR3 covers 15 residues. The germline V and J ends were trimmed by 3 bases and 1 base, with 12 bases remaining between them. The CDR3 here is CASSDTGLINYGYTF. The CDR3 nucleotides are TGTGCCAGCAGTGATACGGGACTGATTAACTATGGCTACACCTTC.

V and J are TRBV18 and TRBJ2-7; 8 bases match TRBD1. This CDR3 has 14 amino acids. Germline V gives CDR1 KGHSH, CDR2 LQKENI. Germline trimming cut 3 bases from V and 2 bases from J; bases unmatched to any gene: 3. In DNA, the CDR3 is TGTGCCAGCTCACCTACAGGGGGAACCTACGAGCAGTACGTC. As protein: CASSPTGGTYEQYV.

This chain joins TRBV7-9 and TRBJ2-3; D might be TRBD1 (5 bases). Germline V lookup: CDR1 SEHNR, CDR2 FQNEAQ (reference sequence). The V and J ends lost 2 bases and 6 bases respectively, with 9 bases between them. The CDR3 runs 13 residues. This CDR3 is CASSLIRDDTQYF. The DNA for the CDR3 is TGTGCCAGCAGCTTAATCAGGGATGATACGCAGTATTTT.

Only one count was recorded for this clonotype. This chain links TRBV29-1 with TRBJ2-5, with 9 positions matching TRBD1. The CDR3 has 14 residues. V shed 3 bases, J shed 3 bases, and the junction held 5 bases outside the gene matches. From germline, CDR1 is SQVTM and CDR2 ANQGSEA. CDR3: CSVEDGQGKETQYF. The CDR3 DNA follows: TGCAGCGTTGAGGATGGACAGGGGAAAGAGACCCAGTACTTC. The full variable domain, with the rest looked up from reference TRBV29-1 and TRBJ2-5, is SAVISQKPSRDICQRGTSLTIQCQVDSQVTMMFWYRQQPGQSLTLIATANQGSEATYESGFVIDKFPISRPNLTFSTLTVSNMSPEDSSIYLCSVEDGQGKETQYFGPGTRLLVL.

Worth noting for this clonotype: It is likely a read error, because the conserved phenylalanine at the end of the CDR3 is missing. The rearrangement joins TRBV15 to TRBJ2-7, with D unclear. CDR1 is LNHNV, CDR2 YYDKDF, per germline (reference sequence). The V end was cut by 0 bases, the J end by 4 bases, with 7 bases between. The CDR3 spans 13 residues. CDR3 DNA sequence: TGTGCCACCAGCAGAGAGCGAGTTTACGAGCAGTACGCC. It specifies CATSRERVYEQYA.